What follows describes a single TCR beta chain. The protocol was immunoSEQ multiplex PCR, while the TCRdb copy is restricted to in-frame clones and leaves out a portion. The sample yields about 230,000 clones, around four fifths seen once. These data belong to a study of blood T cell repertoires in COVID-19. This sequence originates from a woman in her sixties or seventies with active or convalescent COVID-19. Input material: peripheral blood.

Here the CDR3 reads CATSDPNQETQYF. The CDR3 DNA follows: TGTGCCACCAGTGACCCTAACCAAGAGACCCAGTACTTC. This sequence joins TRBV24-1 and TRBJ2-5, with D unresolved. V was clipped by 4 bases and J by 0 bases, with 5 bases between them. The CDR3 sequence is 13 residues long. The V gene's germline CDR1 is KGHDR and CDR2 SFDVKD.